Below, one TCR beta chain is given with its context. The CDR3 spans 14 residues. Germline loops: CDR1 SGHAT, CDR2 FQNNGV. This record belongs to a study of blood T cells in healthy people across ages. Those donating, healthy Caucasian individuals from Russia, were aged roughly 6 to 90. It was with a sample-barcoded 5' primer and a J-beta primer mix that a second PCR of about 6 to 12 cycles was run. Each cDNA molecule was tagged by a template-switch adaptor that had 12 random nucleotides. TCRdb called the 5' RACE reads again in MiXCR, with one record for every CDR3 protein. This sample carries some 1,500,000 distinct CDR3 sequences, about 42% of them seen once, and the ten largest clones take approximately 4.1%.

The sample taken for sequencing was blood. The V and J genes are TRBV11-2 and TRBJ2-1; no clear D. The end of the DNA is better explained by TRBJ2-7, so the J call may be wrong. This sequence originates from a woman between 18 and 30 years old in good health. The chain's CDR3 is CASSLGARRNEQYF. In nucleotides, the CDR3 is TGTGCCAGCAGCTTAGGGGCTAGGCGGAATGAGCAGTACTTC.